The clone carrying this T cell receptor (beta chain) was picked up one time. What it binds is unknown. These data belong to a study of cytomegalovirus exposure and HLA in healthy donors. Study summary: Within the Caucasian-associated ancestry cluster were around 81% of the roughly 400 genotyped donors.

The study ran its PCR with 60 Vbeta and 13 Jbeta primers. Clones were read by immunoSEQ multiplex PCR, and TCRdb kept only the in-frame ones, dropping some. The data show 150,000 to 200,000 clones, about 80% seen once. Findings of the study overall: In vitro assays verified that three CMV-associated chains recognized CMV antigens specifically.

With V trimmed by 4 bases and J by 3 bases, 7 bases remained unmatched. CDR1 LNHNV and CDR2 YYDKDF come from the germline V gene (reference sequence). The CDR3 runs 15 residues. This TCR came from a woman aged 40 to 49 in good health and CMV-seronegative. The chain combines TRBV15 with TRBJ2-3; TRBD1 matches at 7 bases. Sample: PBMCs. CDR3 nucleotide sequence: TGTGCCACCAGCACGAGACAGGGTGTAACAGATACGCAGTATTTT. Residues: CATSTRQGVTDTQYF.